This T cell receptor beta chain was sequenced for a study of T cells in Graves' hyperthyroidism and ophthalmopathy. General study results and limits: Expanded thyroid clonotypes (above 0.001) were mostly also found in blood.

This clonotype was seen a handful of times. Its antigen is not known. RNA transcripts yielded amplified TCR beta CDR3 regions. First-round RT-PCR of the TCR CDR3 relied on the HTBI primer set. TCRdb analysed the multiplex PCR reads with MiXCR anew, one entry per CDR3 protein. This sample has some 490,000 distinct CDR3 sequences; approximately 23% occur once, and the top ten carry under 55%. The CDR3 runs 15 residues. Germline CDR1 MGHRA, CDR2 YSYEKL. Trimming took 3 bases from V and 5 from J, leaving 13 bases between them. This TCR was sampled from a woman between 65 and 79 years old with Graves' ophthalmopathy. V gene TRBV4-1 combines with J gene TRBJ1-4, with D hard to call. The sequencing input was blood. The DNA for the CDR3 is TGCGCCAGCAGCCAGTCGGTCAGTAGAAATGAAAAACTGTTTTTT. As protein: CASSQSVSRNEKLFF.